The rows below give T cell receptor beta chains drawn from one sample of a study of identical twins. TCRdb passed the 5' RACE reads through MiXCR, listing each CDR3 protein once. The sample yields fewer than 900,000 distinct CDR3 sequences, around a sixth seen once. This same sample was also taken into another study, of T cells expressing NK-cell markers.

Material: PBMCs. The receptors derive from a woman between 18 and 29 years old in good health. Both conserved end residues are part of each CDR3. Each record gives: CDR3 DNA, CDR3 protein, clone size, J gene, D gene, V gene, CDR3 length. The D gene is left open where the match is weak. The size of a clone is reported for some rows only, either as once, few or many, or as a class for expanded clones.

cdr3_nt: TGTGCCAGCAGTTCCCGAACAGGGCCTCCCTTCACCGGGGAGCTGTTTTTT
cdr3_aa: CASSSRTGPPFTGELFF
clone_size: few
j_call: TRBJ2-2
d_call: .
v_call: TRBV6-2/TRBV6-3
cdr3_length: 17

cdr3_nt: TGTGCCAGCATTAACCTGTTAGAGGGTAGACTCGTGATCAGCTCCTACGAGCAGTACTTC
cdr3_aa: CASINLLEGRLVISSYEQYF
clone_size: .
j_call: TRBJ2-7
d_call: .
v_call: TRBV6-2/TRBV6-3
cdr3_length: 20

cdr3_nt: TGTGCCAGCTCACCGGACAGGCCTTCGCACTCTGGGGCCAACGTCCTGACTTTC
cdr3_aa: CASSPDRPSHSGANVLTF
clone_size: .
j_call: TRBJ2-6
d_call: TRBD1
v_call: TRBV18
cdr3_length: 18

cdr3_nt: TGTGCCAGCAGCCGAGAGAGCACCTACTACGAGCAGTACTTC
cdr3_aa: CASSRESTYYEQYF
clone_size: .
j_call: TRBJ2-7
d_call: .
v_call: TRBV7-2
cdr3_length: 14

cdr3_nt: TGTGCCACCGACGCTGGGAACACTGAAGCTTTCTTT
cdr3_aa: CATDAGNTEAFF
clone_size: .
j_call: TRBJ1-1
d_call: .
v_call: TRBV25-1
cdr3_length: 12

cdr3_nt: TGTGCCAGCAGTTTAGCGGGCGTCAGGGTTATCGACTATGGCTACACCTTC
cdr3_aa: CASSLAGVRVIDYGYTF
clone_size: .
j_call: TRBJ1-2
d_call: .
v_call: TRBV12-3/TRBV12-4
cdr3_length: 17

cdr3_nt: TGCAGCGTTGTCTTGGATGACCCCTACAATGAGCAGTTCTTC
cdr3_aa: CSVVLDDPYNEQFF
clone_size: few
j_call: TRBJ2-1
d_call: .
v_call: TRBV29-1
cdr3_length: 14

cdr3_nt: TGTGCCAGCAGCTCCACAGGGGGCTTGTACAATGAGCAGTTCTTC
cdr3_aa: CASSSTGGLYNEQFF
clone_size: .
j_call: TRBJ2-1
d_call: TRBD1
v_call: TRBV9
cdr3_length: 15

cdr3_nt: TGTGCCAGCAGCCCAAGCCATTCAGATACGCAGTATTTT
cdr3_aa: CASSPSHSDTQYF
clone_size: .
j_call: TRBJ2-3
d_call: .
v_call: TRBV3-1
cdr3_length: 13

cdr3_nt: TGTGCCAGCAGTCCAACCGGGACAGGCGGTCTAAACTATGGCTACACCTTC
cdr3_aa: CASSPTGTGGLNYGYTF
clone_size: .
j_call: TRBJ1-2
d_call: TRBD1
v_call: TRBV12-3/TRBV12-4
cdr3_length: 17